These 9 T cell receptor beta chains share one sample of origin, sequenced in a study of T cell repertoires in cytomegalovirus infection. TCRdb re-called the reads with MiXCR, one entry per CDR3 protein. The table has about 110,000 distinct CDR3 sequences, roughly 9.1% seen once. Antigens of these TCRs are unknown. The sample comprised PBMCs, sequenced either directly or after in vitro stimulation (not recorded which). The source is a human donor in good health (CMV status not recorded). Some clones in this sample may be carry-over from other donors' samples.

CDR3 DNA sequence: TGTGCCAGTAGTAACTTCAGGGTAGGCGATCAGCCCCAGCATTTT. It translates to CASSNFRVGDQPQHF. This chain uses TRBV19 with TRBJ1-5; possibly TRBD1 for D (5 bases). CDR3 size: 15 residues. Between the trimmed V and J ends, which lost 4 bases and 5 bases, there was a span of 15 bases. Germline CDR1 LNHDA, CDR2 SQIVND (reference sequence).

This clonotype was seen a few times. The V gene is TRBV28, the J gene TRBJ2-2, with D maybe TRBD1 (5 bases). CDR1 is MDHEN, CDR2 SYDVKM, per germline. The CDR3 runs to 13 residues. V was clipped by 8 bases and J by 7 bases, with 14 bases between them. CDR3 sequence reads: CASGAGWDGELFF. The CDR3 bases are TGTGCCAGCGGAGCAGGGTGGGACGGGGAGCTGTTTTTT.

This chain connects TRBV6-5 to TRBJ2-1; D remains unclear. Trimming took 2 bases from V and 3 from J, leaving 11 bases between them. In germline, CDR1 is MNHEY, CDR2 SVGAGI. This CDR3 region has 15 residues. The CDR3 nucleotides read TGTGCCAGCAGTTACGGGCCGACTTACTACAATGAGCAGTTCTTC. Its translation is CASSYGPTYYNEQFF.

There are a few counts of this clonotype. The rearrangement links TRBV25-1 to TRBJ2-1; a possible D gene is TRBD1 (5 bases). The ends were cut back, 2 bases at V and 16 bases at J, with 12 bases in the middle. The CDR3 consists of 11 residues. The V gene's germline CDR1 is MGHDK and CDR2 SYGVNS. In DNA form, the CDR3 reads TGTGCCAGCAGTGAACGTGGGGCTCAATTCTTC. Translation gives CASSERGAQFF. The full variable domain, rest sourced from reference TRBV25-1 and TRBJ2-1, is EADIYQTPRYLVIGTGKKITLECSQTMGHDKMYWYQQDPGMELHLIHYSYGVNSTEKGDLSSESTVSRIRTEHFPLTLESARPSHTSQYLCASSERGAQFFGPGTRLTVL.

This clonotype was seen at least ten times. This sequence joins TRBV12-3 or TRBV12-4 and TRBJ2-3, with 14 bases lining up with TRBD2. The ends lost 10 bases at V and 0 bases at J; junction bases unmatched: 18. The CDR3 is 20 residues long. CDR3 amino acids: CATTFRPLGLAGGSTDTQYF. Here the CDR3 DNA reads TGTGCCACCACCTTCAGGCCCCTAGGACTAGCGGGAGGAAGCACAGATACGCAGTATTTT.

This clonotype came up a few times. J is TRBJ1-5 and V is TRBV30; no clear D gene. Germline V gene data show CDR1 as GTSNPN and CDR2 as SVGIG (reference sequence). This CDR3 comprises 12 residues. V was cut by 4 bases and J by 5 bases, with 9 bases left in between. CDR3 bases: TGTGCCTGGAACAGCCACCATCAGCCCCAGCATTTT. Encoded protein: CAWNSHHQPQHF.

This clonotype was detected a few times. J is TRBJ1-5 and V is TRBV6-6; D is perhaps TRBD1 (6 bases). V was shortened by 5 bases and J by 0 bases, with 14 bases between the two germline ends. In germline, CDR1 is MNHNY, CDR2 SVGAGI (reference sequence). This CDR3 region has 16 residues. The CDR3 DNA is TGTGCCAGCAGTGTCCAGGGGCCTAATAGCAATCAGCCCCAGCATTTT. This codes for CASSVQGPNSNQPQHF.

The genes are TRBV4-1 and TRBJ1-2, with 7 bases that match TRBD1. J gave up 8 bases and V 1 base, and 10 bases lay outside the gene matches. This CDR3 contains 15 residues. Per the germline V gene, CDR1 is MGHRA and CDR2 is YSYEKL. The CDR3 bases are TGCGCCAGCAGCCAAGGACAGGGTACTTTGTGGGGCTACACCTTC. Translating it yields CASSQGQGTLWGYTF.

This clonotype showed up many times. The chain links TRBV4-1 to TRBJ1-2, with TRBD1 matching 9 bases. With 4 bases clipped from V and 7 bases from J, the junction kept 7 bases outside the gene matches. The CDR3 has 14 amino acids. Germline CDR1 MGHRA, CDR2 YSYEKL. The CDR3 bases are TGCGCCAGCAGCCGCCCGGGACAGGGTTCTGGCTACACCTTC. This translates into CASSRPGQGSGYTF.